One sample yielded the 16 T cell receptor beta chains listed below, sequenced in a study of radiation and T cells in renal cell carcinoma. Time point specified: blood 4 weeks post-SBRT, at nephrectomy. Indicated treatment: 15 Gy SBRT to primary tumor, nephrectomy 4 weeks later. Sequenced by immunoSEQ multiplex PCR; TCRdb stores in-frame clones only, minus some. The sample lists roughly 90,000 clones, roughly 80% seen once, with under 10% in the top ten. Source: blood, taken from a patient whose treatment included radiotherapy and nephrectomy. The source of these receptors is a man between 45 and 60 years old with renal cell carcinoma.

The rearrangement links TRBV27 to TRBJ2-6; perhaps D is TRBD1 or TRBD2 (5 bases each). V gave up 4 bases and J gave up 0 bases, with 16 bases separating them. Germline V gives CDR1 MNHEY, CDR2 SMNVEV (reference sequence). The CDR3 is 18 residues long. The CDR3 is CASSSHGASSSGANVLTF. CDR3 bases: TGTGCCAGCAGTTCCCACGGGGCATCCTCCTCTGGGGCCAACGTCCTGACTTTC.

This clone was recorded only once. The rearrangement joins TRBV7-9 to TRBJ2-7, with D perhaps matching TRBD2 (6 bases). This CDR3 is built from 15 residues. Looked up from germline, CDR1 is SEHNR and CDR2 is FQNEAQ (reference sequence). V lost 1 base to trimming and J lost 5 bases, with 15 bases between them. The CDR3 bases are TGTGCCAGCAGCTTAGTCGGAGGGTTATATGACGAGCAGTACTTC. This sequence encodes CASSLVGGLYDEQYF.

The chain couples TRBV5-1 to TRBJ2-7; D may be TRBD1 or TRBD2 (5 bases each). V lost 3 bases, J lost 7 bases, and 14 bases lay in between. CDR1 SGHRS and CDR2 YFSETQ come from the germline V gene. The CDR3 is 13 amino acids. CDR3 residues: CASSYGTAQEQYF. The CDR3 DNA is TGCGCCAGCAGCTACGGGACGGCGCAGGAGCAGTACTTC.

This sequence joins TRBV10-3 and TRBJ1-5, with D possibly TRBD1 on 6 matching bases. Germline V CDR1 and CDR2: ENHRY, SYGVKD. There are 14 residues in the CDR3. V was shortened by 4 bases and J by 5 bases, with 12 bases between the two germline ends. As DNA, the CDR3 is TGTGCCATCAGTGCGGGGGGGCCCGATCAGCCCCAGCATTTT. The encoded protein is CAISAGGPDQPQHF.

This clone occurred once. This chain links TRBV5-4 with TRBJ1-2, with 7 positions matching TRBD1. The V gene end was trimmed by 4 bases and the J gene end by 0 bases; junction bases not matched to a gene: 6. Germline CDR1 reads SGHNT; CDR2 reads YYREEE (reference sequence). The CDR3 consists of 15 residues. The CDR3 is CASSGNRGANYGYTF. Here the CDR3 DNA reads TGTGCCAGCAGCGGAAACAGGGGAGCTAACTATGGCTACACCTTC.

The chain couples TRBV5-1 to TRBJ2-7, with unresolved D. Between the trimmed V and J ends, which lost 1 base and 1 base, there was a span of 9 bases. Germline V CDR1 and CDR2: SGHRS, YFSETQ. This CDR3 comprises 14 residues. The CDR3 sequence: CASSLTGSSYEQYF. The CDR3 nucleotides read TGCGCCAGCAGCTTGACGGGTTCGTCCTACGAGCAGTACTTC.

The chain has TRBV5-1 and TRBJ1-2; D gene unclear. The germline CDR1 and CDR2 sequences are SGHRS and YFSETQ. This CDR3 has 13 amino acids. Between the trimmed V and J ends, which lost 0 bases and 5 bases, there was a span of 8 bases. The CDR3 coding sequence is TGCGCCAGCAGCTTGGCAATCAGTTATGGCTACACCTTC. It specifies CASSLAISYGYTF.

This rearrangement joins TRBV4-3 to TRBJ2-7; the match to TRBD2 covers 13 bases. Trimming took 2 bases from V and 2 from J; bases not matched to a gene: 3. This CDR3 has 16 residues. Germline-derived CDR1 and CDR2 are LGHNA and YSLEER. This chain's CDR3 is CASSQLGLAGTYEQYF. DNA for the CDR3: TGCGCCAGCAGCCAATTGGGACTAGCGGGGACCTACGAGCAGTACTTC.

The chain links TRBV10-3 to TRBJ2-3, with 10 bases aligning to TRBD2. This CDR3 spans 16 amino acids. CDR1 and CDR2 (germline): ENHRY, SYGVKD. J was trimmed by 1 base and V by 10 bases; bases with no gene match: 11. The CDR3 nucleotides are TGTGCCACCCGAAGGACTAGCGGTGCAGGCACAGATACGCAGTATTTT. Its translation is CATRRTSGAGTDTQYF.

This clone was counted once. The chain joins TRBV9 to TRBJ2-7; no firm D call. Germline CDR1 is SGDLS and CDR2 is YYNGEE. V dropped 5 bases and J dropped 10 bases, with 10 bases sitting between them. CDR3 length: 10 amino acids. CDR3 DNA sequence: TGTGCCAGCAGTTACGGGCCACAGTACTTC. Translation gives CASSYGPQYF.

The chain combines TRBV2 with TRBJ1-5, with 7 bases that match TRBD1. CDR1 is SNHLY and CDR2 is FYNNEI in the germline V gene. V was clipped by 10 bases and J by 3 bases; unmatched bases: 6. The CDR3 consists of 13 residues. CDR3 nucleotide sequence: TGTGCCACAAGGACAGGATTCAATCAGCCCCAGCATTTT. Residues: CATRTGFNQPQHF.

In this sample, this clone turned up a few times. J is TRBJ1-1 and V is TRBV6-5, with D maybe TRBD1 (5 bases). The CDR3 runs to 14 residues. V shed 2 bases and J shed 5 bases, with 12 bases lying between them. Looked up from germline, CDR1 is MNHEY and CDR2 is SVGAGI. As DNA, the CDR3 is TGTGCCAGCAGTTACAGCGGGGGTGGGACTGAAGCTTTCTTT. Protein sequence: CASSYSGGGTEAFF.

The J gene is TRBJ2-5, the V gene TRBV7-3; D might be TRBD1 or TRBD2, each matching 6 bases. The germline V and J ends were trimmed by 5 bases and 2 bases, with 15 bases remaining between them. Germline CDR1 SGHTA, CDR2 FQGTGA. The CDR3 contains 15 residues. Here the CDR3 reads CASSLNGGLQETQYF. CDR3 nucleotides: TGTGCCAGCAGCCTAAACGGGGGCCTACAAGAGACCCAGTACTTC.

The chain carries TRBV28 and TRBJ2-5; tentatively, D is TRBD1 (6 bases). The V end was cut by 5 bases, the J end by 4 bases, with 14 bases between. The CDR3 is 14 residues long. The V gene's germline CDR1 is MDHEN and CDR2 SYDVKM. The CDR3 is CASSPGQLSETQYF. In DNA form, the CDR3 reads TGTGCCAGCAGTCCCGGACAGCTCTCAGAGACCCAGTACTTC.

This clone was counted a single time. CDR3 region: CASSLMALQADTQYF. In DNA, the CDR3 is TGTGCCAGCAGCTTAATGGCACTCCAGGCAGATACGCAGTATTTT. The chain couples TRBV7-2 to TRBJ2-3; no clear D gene. Trimming shortened V by 2 bases and J by 4 bases, and 13 bases separated the two germline ends. Germline loops: CDR1 SGHTA, CDR2 FQGNSA. This CDR3 region has 15 residues.

The chain links TRBV6-1 to TRBJ2-7; TRBD1 agrees at 9 bases. J was trimmed by 5 bases and V by 8 bases; bases with no gene match: 7. CDR3 length equals 13 residues. Per germline, CDR1 MNHNS and CDR2 SASEGT. DNA of the CDR3: TGTGCCAGCTTTCGGACAGGGGTCGACGAGCAGTACTTC. Protein product: CASFRTGVDEQYF.